Sequencing of this T cell receptor beta chain was carried out in a study of Ad26.COV2.S vaccination and SARS-CoV-2 variants. Described treatment: over 15 received Ad26.COV2.S at low or high dose, single or two shots; 5 received placebo; per-sample allocation not given. All samples were drawn on day 63, counting from the first vaccine or placebo injection. TCRdb keeps only in-frame clones here, not all; method: immunoSEQ multiplex PCR. Here the sample spans 400,000 to 450,000 clones, around nine tenths being singletons. The V end lost 3 bases, the J end lost 3 bases, and 15 bases lay between the germline ends. The CDR3 contains 14 residues. The germline CDR1 and CDR2 sequences are GTSNPN and SVGIG (reference sequence).

The chain links TRBV30 to TRBJ2-7, with D possibly TRBD2 on 6 matching bases. Specimen: peripheral blood, collected in a trial of Ad26.COV2.S vaccine versus placebo. The clonotype originates from a person between 18 and 60 years old who received the Ad26.COV2.S COVID-19 vaccine or a placebo. The CDR3, as DNA: TGTGCCTGGAGGGCGGGACGGGGTAGCTACGAGCAGTACTTC. It is translated as CAWRAGRGSYEQYF.